This TCR beta chain is drawn from a study of blood T cell repertoires in COVID-19. In the authors' workflow: Amplifying reference gene primers gave estimates of nucleated cell counts. Libraries were prepared by immunoSEQ multiplex PCR; TCRdb keeps only in-frame clonotypes and omits some of them. V and J calls and clone size come straight from that table; D and trimming were deduced from the DNA. This sample has about 210,000 clones; 80% to 90% occur once, and the top ten carry 2.5%. Trimming removed 1 base at V and 5 bases at J, with 15 bases between. Germline V gives CDR1 SEHNR, CDR2 FQNEAQ (reference sequence). The CDR3 length is 15 residues.

The chain recombines TRBV7-9 with TRBJ2-7, with a tentative D call TRBD1 (6 bases). The sequence derives from a woman in her forties with active or convalescent COVID-19. Sequencing was done on a sample of peripheral blood. The CDR3 region has the DNA TGTGCCAGCAGCTTAGGCTCGGGACACGGCAACGAGCAGTACTTC. Residues: CASSLGSGHGNEQYF.